Following are 6 T cell receptor beta chains from one sample sequenced in a study of T cell responses to AZD1222 COVID-19 vaccine. Libraries were prepared by immunoSEQ multiplex PCR; TCRdb keeps only in-frame clonotypes and omits some of them. The sample lists 160,000 or so clones, roughly 94% seen once, with 5.1% in the top ten. The sequencing here drew on peripheral blood, taken 28 days after the second AZD1222 dose. These receptors originate from an adult who received the AZD1222 COVID-19 vaccine.

The chain employs TRBV10-3 and TRBJ2-3; D gene uncertain. The germline V gene encodes CDR1 ENHRY and CDR2 SYGVKD. CDR3 length equals 11 residues. The V end was cut by 6 bases, the J end by 5 bases, with 6 bases between. CDR3 DNA sequence: TGTGCCATCAGCCCCGGAGATACGCAGTATTTT. Its translation: CAISPGDTQYF.

In its sample, this clone was seen a few times. The chain links TRBV10-1 to TRBJ2-7, with TRBD1 matching 9 bases. CDR3 length: 16 amino acids. Trimming at V came to 6 bases and at J to 1 base, leaving 10 bases not matched to a gene. Germline V lookup: CDR1 WNHNN, CDR2 SYGVQD (reference sequence). CDR3 in amino acids: CASSPGTGRISYEQYF. For the CDR3, the DNA is TGCGCCAGCAGCCCCGGGACAGGGCGGATTTCCTACGAGCAGTACTTC.

This chain links TRBV28 with TRBJ1-5; 7 bases match TRBD1. The germline V gene has CDR1 MDHEN and CDR2 SYDVKM. The V segment lost 6 bases and the J segment 2 bases; nucleotides outside the gene matches: 7. The CDR3 sequence is 15 residues long. The CDR3 DNA sequence: TGTGCCAGCAGGACAGGGATGGGTGGCAATCAGCCCCAGCATTTT. Translation: CASRTGMGGNQPQHF.

As concerns this clone: This specimen includes other DNA sequences encoding the same CDR3. The gene calls are TRBV9 and TRBJ2-6; D uncertain. V was trimmed by 2 bases and J by 2 bases, leaving 5 bases between them. The CDR3 is 14 residues long. Germline V gives CDR1 SGDLS, CDR2 YYNGEE. The CDR3 protein is CASSVWAGANVLTF. The CDR3 DNA sequence: TGTGCCAGCAGCGTCTGGGCTGGGGCCAACGTCCTGACTTTC.

The rearrangement joins TRBV6-5 to TRBJ1-1; possible D gene TRBD1, 6 bases. CDR3 length equals 13 residues. Germline V gene data show CDR1 as MNHEY and CDR2 as SVGAGI. V lost 4 bases and J lost 4, with 10 bases in between. As DNA, the CDR3 is TGTGCCAGCAGTTCCAGGGGAACCACTGAAGCTTTCTTT. It encodes CASSSRGTTEAFF.

The chain carries TRBV11-2 and TRBJ2-5; D perhaps matches TRBD2 (6 bases). V dropped 8 bases and J dropped 4 bases, with 8 bases sitting between them. From germline, CDR1 is SGHAT and CDR2 FQNNGV. The CDR3 extends over 11 amino acids. CDR3 sequence: CASHGGETQYF. For the CDR3, the DNA is TGTGCCAGCCACGGGGGAGAGACCCAGTACTTC.